Below are 30 T cell receptor beta chains sequenced from a single sample in a study of cytomegalovirus exposure and HLA in healthy donors. The PCR employed 60 Vbeta primers together with 13 Jbeta primers. The table came from immunoSEQ multiplex PCR; TCRdb's copy has only in-frame clones and leaves some out. This table holds over 150,000 clones, over 80% found once. Sequencing was done on a sample of PBMCs. The receptors shown here come from a boy younger than 10 in good health and CMV-seronegative.

This chain joins TRBV4-3 and TRBJ2-3; maybe TRBD1 (7 bases). Trimming pared 2 bases from V and 3 bases from J, leaving 30 bases between. The germline gives CDR1 LGHNA, CDR2 YSLEER. This CDR3 contains 21 residues. CDR3 sequence: CASSQSNGHFKGGRGTDTQYF. As DNA, the CDR3 is TGCGCCAGCAGCCAATCCAACGGCCACTTTAAGGGGGGCAGGGGGACAGATACGCAGTATTTT.

The chain is built from TRBV19 and TRBJ2-3; TRBD1 matches at 10 bases. V trimming: 4 bases; J trimming: 2 bases; junction bases outside the gene matches: 9. Germline CDR1 and CDR2: LNHDA and SQIVND (reference sequence). This CDR3 region has 17 residues. The CDR3 is CASSSGTGATYTDTQYF. The CDR3 DNA reads as TGTGCCAGTAGTAGCGGGACAGGGGCGACGTACACAGATACGCAGTATTTT.

The chain employs TRBV5-1 and TRBJ1-2, with 9 bases aligning to TRBD1. J lost 2 bases, V lost 4 bases, and 12 bases had no gene match. This CDR3 is 17 amino acids long. Germline V gene sequence: CDR1 SGHRS, CDR2 YFSETQ. The CDR3 bases are TGCGCCAGCAGCCCACCCGGACAGGGGCTATTCAACTATGGCTACACCTTC. It encodes CASSPPGQGLFNYGYTF.

V is TRBV6-6 and J is TRBJ1-2, with a tentative D call TRBD1 (5 bases). The CDR3 contains 15 residues. V was shortened by 2 bases and J by 2 bases, with 12 bases between the two germline ends. Germline V gene lookup returns CDR1 MNHNY and CDR2 SVGAGI (reference sequence). The CDR3 here is CASSYGGTGNYGYTF. CDR3 in DNA: TGTGCCAGCAGTTACGGAGGGACGGGGAACTATGGCTACACCTTC.

This clone has only one observation. This chain joins TRBV2 and TRBJ1-2; possible D gene TRBD1, 5 bases. V was trimmed by 6 bases and J by 5 bases, leaving 16 bases between them. CDR3 size: 14 residues. Germline CDR1 reads SNHLY; CDR2 reads FYNNEI. The CDR3 sequence: CASRTVRTAYGYTF. In DNA form, the CDR3 reads TGTGCCAGCAGGACAGTGAGGACGGCATATGGCTACACCTTC.

The gene calls are TRBV4-1 and TRBJ1-5, with D maybe TRBD1 (6 bases). From germline, CDR1 is MGHRA and CDR2 YSYEKL. V was clipped by 4 bases and J by 3 bases, with 13 bases between them. The CDR3 covers 15 residues. CDR3 region: CASSPRDTNNQPQHF. CDR3 sequence (DNA): TGCGCCAGCAGCCCCCGGGACACAAACAATCAGCCCCAGCATTTT.

This chain links TRBV13 with TRBJ2-7, with TRBD2 identical over 9 bases. The junction had 10 bases not matched to a gene; V was cut back by 4 bases and J by 3 bases. The CDR3 has 16 residues. Germline V gene sequence: CDR1 PRHDT, CDR2 FYEKMQ (reference sequence). The CDR3 DNA sequence: TGTGCCAGCAGCTCCGATAGCGGGAGCAGTTACTACGAGCAGTACTTC. Translation gives CASSSDSGSSYYEQYF. The full variable domain, with the rest looked up from reference TRBV13 and TRBJ2-7, is AAGVIQSPRHLIKEKRETATLKCYPIPRHDTVYWYQQGPGQDPQFLISFYEKMQSDKGSIPDRFSAQQFSDYHSELNMSSLELGDSALYFCASSSDSGSSYYEQYFGPGTRLTVT.

In its sample, this clone was seen once. This sequence joins TRBV5-1 and TRBJ2-1, with 9 bases matching TRBD2. The V gene's germline CDR1 is SGHRS and CDR2 YFSETQ. The CDR3 length is 17 residues. V trimming: 4 bases; J trimming: 6 bases; junction bases outside the gene matches: 14. The CDR3 loop reads CASSPILGGRALNEQFF. The CDR3 DNA is TGCGCCAGCAGCCCCATCCTGGGCGGGAGGGCCCTCAATGAGCAGTTCTTC.

The count of this clone is one. The rearrangement links TRBV6-1 to TRBJ2-2; possible D gene TRBD1, 6 bases. The CDR3 loop spans 13 amino acids. Deletions cut 5 bases from V and 6 bases from J, with 10 bases between. Germline V gene lookup returns CDR1 MNHNS and CDR2 SASEGT. In DNA form, the CDR3 reads TGTGCCAGCAGTCCCACAGGGCCCGGGGAGCTGTTTTTT. Residues: CASSPTGPGELFF.

The rearrangement uses TRBV9 and TRBJ2-3, with 15 bases that match TRBD2. J was trimmed by 4 bases and V by 2 bases; bases with no gene match: 2. Looked up from germline, CDR1 is SGDLS and CDR2 is YYNGEE. CDR3 length: 16 residues. Here the CDR3 reads CASSVGTSGRPDTQYF. The CDR3, as DNA: TGTGCCAGCAGCGTTGGGACTAGCGGGAGGCCAGATACGCAGTATTTT.

The V and J genes are TRBV7-9 and TRBJ2-3, with TRBD1 as a possible D gene (6 bases). The CDR3 runs 15 residues. V gave up 3 bases and J gave up 5 bases, with 15 bases separating them. Germline CDR1 SEHNR, CDR2 FQNEAQ (reference sequence). The CDR3 DNA sequence: TGTGCCAGCAGCTTCTCGGGACAAGCAATAGATACGCAGTATTTT. Translating it yields CASSFSGQAIDTQYF.

This sequence joins TRBV30 and TRBJ1-3, with D maybe TRBD1 (6 bases). Germline V CDR1 and CDR2: GTSNPN, SVGIG (reference sequence). CDR3 length equals 15 residues. The V gene lost 0 bases and the J gene lost 4 bases, with 13 bases spanning the gap. CDR3 bases: TGTGCCTGGAGTGTCAACAGGGCCTCAGGAAACACCATATATTTT. Residues: CAWSVNRASGNTIYF. The variable domain in full, completed from reference TRBV30 and TRBJ1-3, reads SQTIHQWPATLVQPVGSPLSLECTVEGTSNPNLYWYRQAAGRGLQLLFYSVGIGQISSEVPQNLSASRPQDRQFILSSKKLLLSDSGFYLCAWSVNRASGNTIYFGEGSWLTVV.

This chain connects TRBV11-2 to TRBJ2-5; TRBD2 agrees at 7 bases. Germline V CDR1 and CDR2: SGHAT, FQNNGV. The CDR3 has 14 amino acids. The V and J ends lost 2 bases and 7 bases, in that order; junction bases with no gene match: 7. CDR3 in DNA: TGTGCCAGCAGCTTATCCCTAGGGGAGGGGACCCAGTACTTC. Protein sequence: CASSLSLGEGTQYF.

V gene TRBV7-2 combines with J gene TRBJ1-5; D perhaps matches TRBD1 (5 bases). Germline-derived CDR1 and CDR2 are SGHTA and FQGNSA. The V and J ends lost 5 bases and 0 bases respectively, with 14 bases between them. The CDR3 spans 16 residues. The CDR3 region has the DNA TGTGCCAGCAGCCCAAAGGGGTCGTCTAGCAATCAGCCCCAGCATTTT. This encodes CASSPKGSSSNQPQHF. The full variable domain, with the rest looked up from reference TRBV7-2 and TRBJ1-5, is GAGVSQSPSNKVTEKGKDVELRCDPISGHTALYWYRQSLGQGLEFLIYFQGNSAPDKSGLPSDRFSAERTGGSVSTLTIQRTQQEDSAVYLCASSPKGSSSNQPQHFGDGTRLSIL.

This clone was counted between two and nine times. The rearrangement joins TRBV7-2 to TRBJ2-1; D unclear. Germline assignment: CDR1 SGHTA and CDR2 FQGNSA. The CDR3 is 13 amino acids. Deletions cut 1 base from V and 3 bases from J, with 4 bases between. CDR3 in amino acids: CASSLVVYNEQFF. Written as DNA, the CDR3 is TGTGCCAGCAGCTTAGTAGTCTACAATGAGCAGTTCTTC.

This rearrangement joins TRBV11-2 to TRBJ1-1; TRBD1 matches 9 bases. V trimming: 5 bases; J trimming: 4 bases; junction bases outside the gene matches: 8. Germline loops: CDR1 SGHAT, CDR2 FQNNGV. The CDR3 spans 15 residues. The CDR3 DNA sequence: TGTGCCAGCAGCGGTCGACAGGGGGAAGGCACTGAAGCTTTCTTT. Its protein product is CASSGRQGEGTEAFF. Full variable domain (rest looked up from reference TRBV11-2 and TRBJ1-1): EAGVAQSPRYKIIEKRQSVAFWCNPISGHATLYWYQQILGQGPKLLIQFQNNGVVDDSQLPKDRFSAERLKGVDSTLKIQPAKLEDSAVYLCASSGRQGEGTEAFFGQGTRLTVV.

The table lists this clone with a few counts. The rearrangement uses TRBV27 and TRBJ1-1, with D possibly matching TRBD1 (5 bases). V gave up 1 base and J gave up 1 base, with 10 bases separating them. Germline V gene sequence: CDR1 MNHEY, CDR2 SMNVEV (reference sequence). The CDR3 loop spans 15 amino acids. CDR3 sequence (DNA): TGTGCCAGCAGTTTATACCCGGGGGGGAACACTGAAGCTTTCTTT. It specifies CASSLYPGGNTEAFF.

This rearrangement joins TRBV14 to TRBJ1-1, with D tentatively TRBD1 (5 bases). V was cut by 2 bases and J by 4 bases, with 14 bases left in between. The CDR3 is 15 residues long. The germline V gene has CDR1 SGHDN and CDR2 FVKESK. The CDR3 loop reads CASSQQGPGRTEAFF. CDR3 bases: TGTGCCAGCAGCCAACAGGGCCCAGGTCGCACTGAAGCTTTCTTT.

This rearrangement joins TRBV5-1 to TRBJ2-2, with D maybe TRBD2 (6 bases). Germline lookup yields CDR1 SGHRS and CDR2 YFSETQ. This CDR3 has 16 amino acids. The V end lost 6 bases, the J end lost 2 bases, and 17 bases lay between the germline ends. This chain's CDR3 is CASTGPGLPNTGELFF. CDR3 bases: TGCGCCAGCACAGGGCCGGGACTCCCCAACACCGGGGAGCTGTTTTTT. Complete variable domain (other parts from reference TRBV5-1 and TRBJ2-2): KAGVTQTPRYLIKTRGQQVTLSCSPISGHRSVSWYQQTPGQGLQFLFEYFSETQRNKGNFPGRFSGRQFSNSRSEMNVSTLELGDSALYLCASTGPGLPNTGELFFGEGSRLTVL.

This chain links TRBV6-5 with TRBJ1-1, with TRBD1 identical over 9 bases. Trimming cost V 5 bases and J 0 bases; bases outside gene matches: 1. This CDR3 is built from 14 residues. The germline V gene has CDR1 MNHEY and CDR2 SVGAGI. The CDR3 DNA sequence: TGTGCCAGCAGTACAGGGGGCGTGAACACTGAAGCTTTCTTT. Amino acids: CASSTGGVNTEAFF.

The DNA of the CDR3 is TGTGCCAGCAGCTTAGGTCAGGCTAGCGGGAGTGAGACCCAGTACTTC. It yields the protein CASSLGQASGSETQYF. The chain uses TRBV7-9 and TRBJ2-5, with 10 bases matching TRBD2. V shed 1 base, J shed 5 bases, and the junction held 7 bases outside the gene matches. The V gene's germline CDR1 is SEHNR and CDR2 FQNEAQ (reference sequence). The CDR3 runs to 16 residues.

This clone was found once. The chain recombines TRBV19 with TRBJ1-2; D remains unclear. Germline loops: CDR1 LNHDA, CDR2 SQIVND (reference sequence). The CDR3 length is 19 residues. The germline V and J ends were trimmed by 4 bases and 0 bases, with 24 bases remaining between them. In DNA form, the CDR3 reads TGTGCCAGTAGTACTCCCGGGAGTCCCGAAATTAGAGCTAACTATGGCTACACCTTC. As protein: CASSTPGSPEIRANYGYTF.

This rearrangement joins TRBV27 to TRBJ2-1, with 9 bases matching TRBD2. V lost 5 bases and J lost 7; bases outside the gene matches: 9. Germline V gene sequence: CDR1 MNHEY, CDR2 SMNVEV (reference sequence). The length of the CDR3 is 15 residues. DNA for the CDR3: TGTGCCAGCAGTGGCCCTAGCGGGAAAGGTAATGAGCAGTTCTTC. Protein product: CASSGPSGKGNEQFF.

The chain joins TRBV4-1 to TRBJ2-7; 9 nucleotides align to TRBD2. Losses at the gene ends were 5 bases for V and 5 bases for J; bases not matched to a gene: 10. Germline CDR1 and CDR2: MGHRA and YSYEKL. The CDR3 covers 15 residues. The CDR3 loop is CASSYYSGSANEQYF. CDR3 coding DNA: TGCGCCAGCAGCTACTATAGCGGGAGTGCCAACGAGCAGTACTTC.

The chain links TRBV19 to TRBJ1-6; D is possibly TRBD1 (5 bases). From germline, CDR1 is LNHDA and CDR2 SQIVND (reference sequence). Deletions cut 5 bases from V and 3 bases from J, with 8 bases between. The CDR3 has 14 residues. CDR3 DNA: TGTGCCAGTAGTTGGACATTCTATAATTCACCCCTCCACTTT. Translation: CASSWTFYNSPLHF.

This clone was recorded a few times. The V gene is TRBV29-1, the J gene TRBJ1-1; no clear D gene. With 7 bases removed from V and 1 base from J, the gap between germline ends came to 7 bases. Germline CDR1 and CDR2: SQVTM and ANQGSEA. This CDR3 is 11 amino acids long. This CDR3 is CSATGNTEAFF. DNA for the CDR3: TGCAGCGCCACGGGGAACACTGAAGCTTTCTTT.

CDR3 in amino acids: CASSATTTRGGYEQYF. The CDR3, as DNA: TGTGCCAGCAGTGCGACCACAACTAGAGGAGGGTACGAGCAGTACTTC. J is TRBJ2-7 and V is TRBV6-1, with D maybe TRBD2 (6 bases). V lost 4 bases, J lost 4 bases, and 20 bases lay in between. In germline, CDR1 is MNHNS, CDR2 SASEGT. This CDR3 comprises 16 residues.

This CDR3 is CASAQGNQPQHF. CDR3 DNA sequence: TGTGCCAGCGCGCAGGGTAATCAGCCCCAGCATTTT. The rearrangement uses TRBV25-1 and TRBJ1-5; D might be TRBD1 (5 bases). There are 12 residues in the CDR3. The V end was cut by 8 bases, the J end by 4 bases, with 9 bases between. CDR1 MGHDK and CDR2 SYGVNS come from the germline V gene. Filled out from reference TRBV25-1 and TRBJ1-5, the complete variable domain reads EADIYQTPRYLVIGTGKKITLECSQTMGHDKMYWYQQDPGMELHLIHYSYGVNSTEKGDLSSESTVSRIRTEHFPLTLESARPSHTSQYLCASAQGNQPQHFGDGTRLSIL.

The gene calls are TRBV5-1 and TRBJ1-1, with a possible D match to TRBD1 (6 bases). Per the germline V gene, CDR1 is SGHRS and CDR2 is YFSETQ. This CDR3 has 15 residues. The V gene lost 2 bases and the J gene lost 6 bases, with 17 bases spanning the gap. CDR3 sequence: CASSLKETGKAEAFF. CDR3 bases: TGCGCCAGCAGCTTAAAAGAAACAGGGAAGGCTGAAGCTTTCTTT.

V is TRBV7-2 and J is TRBJ2-3; TRBD2 aligns across 10 bases. Germline CDR1 is SGHTA and CDR2 is FQGNSA. With V trimmed by 0 bases and J by 0 bases, 3 bases remained unmatched. CDR3 size: 17 residues. DNA for the CDR3: TGTGCCAGCAGCTTAGCTCGGACTAGCGGAAGCACAGATACGCAGTATTTT. Translating gives CASSLARTSGSTDTQYF.